A single sample gave rise to the 17 T cell receptor beta chains below, sequenced in a study of T cells in Graves' hyperthyroidism and ophthalmopathy. Amplification targeted TCR beta CDR3 regions from RNA transcripts. Researchers ran a first-round RT-PCR on the TCR CDR3 using the HTBI primer set. TCRdb passed the multiplex PCR reads through MiXCR, listing each CDR3 protein once. The sample has 650,000 to 800,000 distinct CDR3 sequences; nearly 45% are singletons. Sequencing used peripheral blood or thyroid tissue (not recorded which). These receptors were taken from an adult man with Graves' disease, either hyperthyroidism or ophthalmopathy (not recorded which).

The V gene is TRBV29-1, the J gene TRBJ2-5; 9 bases are shared with TRBD2. The CDR3 contains 13 residues. V was clipped by 6 bases and J by 5 bases; unmatched bases: 7. Looked up from germline, CDR1 is SQVTM and CDR2 is ANQGSEA. The CDR3 region has the DNA TGCAGCGTAGGCGGGAGGGCCGATGAGACCCAGTACTTC. Amino acids: CSVGGRADETQYF. Filled out from reference TRBV29-1 and TRBJ2-5, the complete variable domain reads SAVISQKPSRDICQRGTSLTIQCQVDSQVTMMFWYRQQPGQSLTLIATANQGSEATYESGFVIDKFPISRPNLTFSTLTVSNMSPEDSSIYLCSVGGRADETQYFGPGTRLLVL.

Notes on this clonotype: One end of the junction is discordant with germline, which a read error may explain. The rearrangement uses TRBV29-1 and TRBJ1-2, with a possible D match to TRBD1 (5 bases). The CDR3 spans 11 residues. Looked up from germline, CDR1 is SQVTM and CDR2 is ANQGSEA. The CDR3, as DNA: TGCAGCGTTGATTCGGGACCGGGCTGCACCTTC. Residues: CSVDSGPGCTF.

This clonotype was counted ten times or more. The chain employs TRBV7-2 and TRBJ1-6, with 8 nucleotides matching TRBD1. The CDR3 is 13 amino acids. Germline trimming cut 4 bases from V and 10 bases from J; bases unmatched to any gene: 3. Germline CDR1 SGHTA, CDR2 FQGNSA. In DNA form, the CDR3 reads TGTGCCAGCAGCTCGTACAGGGGGTCACCCCTCCACTTT. Its translation is CASSSYRGSPLHF.

The V gene is TRBV5-5, the J gene TRBJ1-6; D possibly corresponds to TRBD1 (6 bases). The germline CDR1 and CDR2 sequences are SGHKS and YYEKEE (reference sequence). V gave up 3 bases and J gave up 6 bases, with 13 bases separating them. The length of the CDR3 is 15 residues. The CDR3 loop reads CASSSKQGLNSPLHF. Written as DNA, the CDR3 is TGTGCCAGCAGCTCCAAACAGGGCCTTAATTCACCCCTCCACTTT.

The table lists this clonotype with many counts. The gene calls are TRBV2 and TRBJ1-4, with D perhaps matching TRBD1 (5 bases). CDR1 and CDR2 from the germline V gene are SNHLY and FYNNEI. Trimming removed 4 bases at V and 0 bases at J, with 9 bases between. This CDR3 is built from 15 residues. CDR3 DNA sequence: TGTGCCAGCAGTGTACAGGCCACAACTAATGAAAAACTGTTTTTT. This translates into CASSVQATTNEKLFF.

This clonotype appeared a single time. The chain combines TRBV10-1 with TRBJ1-1; D gene unclear. The CDR3 spans 15 residues. In germline, CDR1 is WNHNN, CDR2 SYGVQD (reference sequence). V was trimmed by 3 bases and J by 0 bases, leaving 11 bases between them. The CDR3 nucleotides read TGCGCCAGCAGTGAAAATCCCAGGCTGAACACTGAAGCTTTCTTT. It is translated as CASSENPRLNTEAFF.

Details on this clonotype: The conserved closing phenylalanine or tryptophan is absent in this CDR3, likely reflecting a read error. J is TRBJ1-1 and V is TRBV24-1; 7 bases fit TRBD1. Trimming at V came to 0 bases and at J to 3 bases, leaving 12 bases not matched to a gene. Germline V gene lookup returns CDR1 KGHDR and CDR2 SFDVKD. CDR3 length: 18 residues. As DNA, the CDR3 is TGTGCCACCAGTGATTTGCCTCCTGACAGGGAAAGGGACACTGAAGCTTTCCTT. Its translation is CATSDLPPDRERDTEAFL.

A note on this clonotype: The germline gene is not matched at one end of the junction; a read error may be the cause. The chain joins TRBV7-2 to TRBJ2-3; tentative D call: TRBD1 (6 bases). CDR1 SGHTA and CDR2 FQGNSA come from the germline V gene. This CDR3 is built from 14 residues. The CDR3 coding sequence is TGTGCCGGCAGCTCCGACAGGTCCACAGATACGCAGTATTTT. Translating it yields CAGSSDRSTDTQYF.

This clonotype appeared once. The chain recombines TRBV2 with TRBJ2-7; D not certain. V was shortened by 0 bases and J by 3 bases, with 6 bases between the two germline ends. The CDR3 contains 13 residues. Germline V gene lookup returns CDR1 SNHLY and CDR2 FYNNEI. The CDR3 loop is CASSEANDYEQYF. CDR3 in DNA: TGTGCCAGCAGTGAAGCGAATGACTACGAGCAGTACTTC.

V and J are TRBV24-1 and TRBJ1-1; a weak D match, TRBD1 (6 bases). The V end lost 3 bases, the J end lost 8 bases, and 18 bases lay between the germline ends. This CDR3 comprises 15 residues. Germline CDR1 KGHDR, CDR2 SFDVKD. CDR3 bases: TGTGCCACCAGTGATCCACCGATCGGGACATCGGAAGCTTTCTTT. Encoded protein: CATSDPPIGTSEAFF.

Many counts were recorded for this clonotype. The chain joins TRBV25-1 to TRBJ1-5; 7 bases line up with TRBD1. From germline, CDR1 is MGHDK and CDR2 SYGVNS. V shed 3 bases, J shed 6 bases, and the junction held 8 bases outside the gene matches. This CDR3 has 15 amino acids. CDR3 coding DNA: TGTGCCAGCAGTGATGGTAGGGGGCCAGGTCAGCCCCAGCATTTT. Its protein product is CASSDGRGPGQPQHF.

This chain uses TRBV29-1 with TRBJ1-1, with 9 nucleotides matching TRBD1. The CDR3 has 12 residues. Germline-derived CDR1 and CDR2 are SQVTM and ANQGSEA. The CDR3 DNA reads as TGCACCGGACAGGGGTTGAACACTGAAGCTTTCTTT. It codes for CTGQGLNTEAFF.

This chain joins TRBV3-1 and TRBJ2-7; no clear D gene. Trimming took 1 base from V and 3 from J, leaving 13 bases between them. The CDR3 is made up of 15 amino acids. The germline V gene encodes CDR1 LGHDT and CDR2 YNNKEL (reference sequence). CDR3 sequence reads: CASSQVGSGHYEQYF. In DNA form, the CDR3 reads TGTGCCAGCAGCCAAGTGGGGTCAGGCCACTACGAGCAGTACTTC.

This sequence joins TRBV20-1 and TRBJ1-6; D is uncertain. The CDR3 length is 19 residues. Germline assignment: CDR1 DFQATT and CDR2 SNEGSKA (reference sequence). The V end was cut by 4 bases, the J end by 3 bases, with 25 bases between. The CDR3 loop is CSATRLGIVISSYNSPLHF. The CDR3 DNA reads TGCAGTGCTACCCGGTTGGGCATCGTAATAAGCAGCTATAATTCACCCCTCCACTTT.

Points on this clonotype: No DNA is shown, since the ends of the CDR3 on it are uncertain; the CDR3 is the one TCRdb lists. The CDR3 reads CTSSLDSLANYGCTF. The J gene is TRBJ1-2, the V gene TRBV25-1. Germline CDR1 and CDR2: MGHDK and SYGVNS. The CDR3 length is 15 residues, termini included.

This chain connects TRBV7-9 to TRBJ2-7, with 7 bases matching TRBD2. Trimming took 9 bases from V and 7 from J; bases not matched to a gene: 18. This CDR3 contains 15 residues. Germline lookup yields CDR1 SEHNR and CDR2 FQNEAQ (reference sequence). The CDR3 sequence is CASSPPRGRAREQYF. CDR3 DNA: TGTGCCAGTAGTCCCCCCCGGGGGAGGGCGCGAGAGCAGTACTTC.

This chain connects TRBV20-1 to TRBJ2-5, with 9 positions matching TRBD2. Germline V gene sequence: CDR1 DFQATT, CDR2 SNEGSKA (reference sequence). The junction had 10 bases not matched to a gene; V was cut back by 3 bases and J by 5 bases. CDR3 length: 15 residues. CDR3 protein: CSARIRGRADETQYF. CDR3 in DNA: TGCAGTGCTAGGATCCGCGGGAGGGCCGATGAGACCCAGTACTTC.